The 24 T cell receptor beta chains given below trace back to one sample, sequenced in a study of long-term antiretroviral therapy in people with HIV. Investigators performed immunoSEQ version v3.0 at survey level. Data came from immunoSEQ multiplex PCR; TCRdb stores just in-frame clones and leaves some out. This sample has 7,200 or so clones, with about 74% found just once. Sequencing used unsorted PBMCs, obtained around 0.9 years before starting antiretroviral therapy. These receptor sequences come from a man in his forties or fifties with HIV.

The rearrangement uses TRBV7-8 and TRBJ1-3, with 7 bases matching TRBD1. V was clipped by 1 base and J by 3 bases; unmatched bases: 9. Germline assignment: CDR1 SGHVS and CDR2 FQNEAQ. The CDR3 contains 17 residues. The CDR3 coding sequence is TGTGCCAGCAGCTTAGAAGGGACAGTCAGCGTTGGAAACACCATATATTTT. Translated, it gives CASSLEGTVSVGNTIYF.

V and J are TRBV4-3 and TRBJ1-1, with D uncertain. Germline V gene sequence: CDR1 LGHNA, CDR2 YSLEER. V dropped 1 base and J dropped 3 bases, with 6 bases sitting between them. The CDR3 extends over 13 amino acids. The CDR3 is CASSQVGDTEAFF. As DNA, the CDR3 is TGCGCCAGCAGCCAAGTTGGGGACACTGAAGCTTTCTTT.

The chain uses TRBV4-3 and TRBJ1-1, with D uncertain. The CDR3 has 15 amino acids. The V gene's germline CDR1 is LGHNA and CDR2 YSLEER. V was shortened by 1 base and J by 5 bases, with 14 bases between the two germline ends. The CDR3 spells CASSQGVTGGTEAFF. The CDR3 DNA reads as TGCGCCAGCAGCCAAGGAGTCACGGGAGGGACTGAAGCTTTCTTT.

This clone was recorded once. The chain employs TRBV30 and TRBJ1-1; 9 bases line up with TRBD1. Germline V gives CDR1 GTSNPN, CDR2 SVGIG (reference sequence). The CDR3 runs 13 residues. The V gene end was trimmed by 4 bases and the J gene end by 7 bases; junction bases not matched to a gene: 7. CDR3 bases: TGTGCCTGGAACAGGGGGCTCTCGCGTGAAGCTTTCTTT. Its protein is CAWNRGLSREAFF.

Sample share makes this clone large. The V and J genes are TRBV10-1 and TRBJ1-1, with D perhaps matching TRBD1 (6 bases). V was pared by 10 bases and J by 1 base, with 10 bases between. The CDR3 consists of 12 residues. Germline CDR1 is WNHNN and CDR2 is SYGVQD (reference sequence). The CDR3: CATKGQNTEAFF. The CDR3 nucleotides are TGCGCCACCAAGGGACAGAACACTGAAGCTTTCTTT.

The V call is TRBV4-1, the J call TRBJ2-3; the match to TRBD1 covers 10 bases. Germline CDR1 reads MGHRA; CDR2 reads YSYEKL. The CDR3 loop spans 16 amino acids. The V gene end was trimmed by 5 bases and the J gene end by 4 bases; junction bases not matched to a gene: 9. CDR3 sequence reads: CASSDDRTGGSDTQYF. Written as DNA, the CDR3 is TGCGCCAGCAGCGACGATAGGACAGGGGGATCAGATACGCAGTATTTT.

The J gene is TRBJ1-5, the V gene TRBV6-6; TRBD1 might be the D (5 bases). V shed 4 bases and J shed 4 bases, with 11 bases lying between them. Germline V lookup: CDR1 MNHNY, CDR2 SVGAGI (reference sequence). The CDR3 length is 14 residues. The CDR3 spells CASSSRDGNQPQHF. The CDR3 nucleotides read TGTGCCAGCAGTTCCCGGGACGGTAATCAGCCCCAGCATTTT.

The chain couples TRBV5-1 to TRBJ1-1; no reliable D call. CDR1 SGHRS and CDR2 YFSETQ come from the germline V gene. V was cut by 0 bases and J by 1 base, with 4 bases left in between. The length of the CDR3 is 13 residues. The CDR3 region has the DNA TGCGCCAGCAGCTTGGAGACGAACACTGAAGCTTTCTTT. Translation: CASSLETNTEAFF.

This clone was recorded only once. It is unclear where the CDR3 begins or ends on the DNA, so no DNA is shown, and the CDR3 is as TCRdb lists it. J is TRBJ1-1 and V is TRBV10-3. The CDR3 sequence runs 14 residues, both termini included. Germline V lookup: CDR1 ENHRY, CDR2 SYGVKD. CDR3 in amino acids: CAISESLERDEAFF.

J is TRBJ1-2 and V is TRBV29-1, with D tentatively TRBD1 (5 bases). This CDR3 contains 12 residues. V was trimmed by 8 bases and J by 5 bases, leaving 15 bases between them. Germline V gives CDR1 SQVTM, CDR2 ANQGSEA. This CDR3 reads CSSWGGEYGYTF. The CDR3 nucleotides read TGCAGCTCGTGGGGGGGGGAGTATGGCTACACCTTC.

The chain couples TRBV18 to TRBJ1-1; D is unclear. Germline lookup yields CDR1 KGHSH and CDR2 LQKENI. Deletions cut 2 bases from V and 1 base from J, with 8 bases between. CDR3 size: 14 residues. CDR3 in DNA: TGTGCCAGCTCACCAAAGGAAAAGAACACTGAAGCTTTCTTT. Protein sequence: CASSPKEKNTEAFF. The full variable domain, rest sourced from reference TRBV18 and TRBJ1-1, is NAGVMQNPRHLVRRRGQEARLRCSPMKGHSHVYWYRQLPEEGLKFMVYLQKENIIDESGMPKERFSAEFPKEGPSILRIQQVVRGDSAAYFCASSPKEKNTEAFFGQGTRLTVV.

V usage is TRBV7-6 and J usage is TRBJ2-2; TRBD2 matches at 7 bases. The length of the CDR3 is 14 residues. Germline loops: CDR1 SGHVS, CDR2 FNYEAQ. The trim removed 1 base at V and 4 bases at J, leaving 0 bases unmatched. CDR3 amino acids: CASSLGGGTGELFF. The CDR3 nucleotides are TGTGCCAGCAGCTTAGGGGGGGGCACCGGGGAGCTGTTTTTT.

In DNA form, the CDR3 reads TGCGCCAGCAGACCCGATTCTAGCGGGGGGGCCGGGACGCAGTATTTT. Protein sequence: CASRPDSSGGAGTQYF. This chain links TRBV5-1 with TRBJ2-3; 12 bases fit TRBD2. Germline trimming cut 5 bases from V and 9 bases from J; bases unmatched to any gene: 13. The CDR3 loop spans 16 amino acids. CDR1 SGHRS and CDR2 YFSETQ come from the germline V gene. The full variable domain, in which reference TRBV5-1 and TRBJ2-3 provide the parts outside the CDR3, is KAGVTQTPRYLIKTRGQQVTLSCSPISGHRSVSWYQQTPGQGLQFLFEYFSETQRNKGNFPGRFSGRQFSNSRSEMNVSTLELGDSALYLCASRPDSSGGAGTQYFGPGTRLTVL.

The gene calls are TRBV5-1 and TRBJ1-5, with D hard to call. The germline V gene encodes CDR1 SGHRS and CDR2 YFSETQ. CDR3 length: 11 residues. V gave up 5 bases and J gave up 13 bases, with 13 bases separating them. In DNA, the CDR3 is TGCGCCAGCAGGACCGGGCCCCAACAGCATTTT. It yields the protein CASRTGPQQHF. The full variable domain, rest sourced from reference TRBV5-1 and TRBJ1-5, is KAGVTQTPRYLIKTRGQQVTLSCSPISGHRSVSWYQQTPGQGLQFLFEYFSETQRNKGNFPGRFSGRQFSNSRSEMNVSTLELGDSALYLCASRTGPQQHFGDGTRLSIL.

V usage is TRBV7-6 and J usage is TRBJ2-1; TRBD2 matches 7 bases. CDR1 and CDR2 (germline): SGHVS, FNYEAQ. This CDR3 is built from 17 residues. The trim removed 4 bases at V and 0 bases at J, leaving 9 bases unmatched. Here the CDR3 reads CASSSTPAGSSYNEQFF. CDR3 DNA: TGTGCCAGCAGCTCGACACCAGCGGGGAGCTCCTACAATGAGCAGTTCTTC.

This chain connects TRBV5-6 to TRBJ2-7; D is tentatively TRBD1 or TRBD2 (7 bases each). Germline V gene lookup returns CDR1 SGHDT and CDR2 YYEEEE. The ends were cut back, 4 bases at V and 0 bases at J, with 14 bases in the middle. CDR3 length: 15 amino acids. CDR3 loop: CASSGRGPGSYEQYF. The CDR3 nucleotides are TGTGCCAGCAGCGGGAGGGGGCCCGGCTCCTACGAGCAGTACTTC.

The V and J genes are TRBV21-1 and TRBJ1-5; the table's D call, TRBD1, was not checked against the DNA. TRBV21-1 is deemed a pseudogene. The CDR3 totals 16 residues. For the CDR3, the DNA is TGTGCCAGCAGCAACCACAGGGGGTCGGGCAATCAGCCCCAGCATTTT. It codes for CASSNHRGSGNQPQHF.

This clone was seen only a few times. The genes are TRBV19 and TRBJ2-2; D remains unclear. Germline V lookup: CDR1 LNHDA, CDR2 SQIVND (reference sequence). This CDR3 contains 13 residues. The V end lost 7 bases, the J end lost 1 base, and 7 bases lay between the germline ends. CDR3 in amino acids: CASTDGNTGELFF. The CDR3 region has the DNA TGTGCCAGTACCGATGGGAACACCGGGGAGCTGTTTTTT.

The chain joins TRBV14 to TRBJ1-4, with TRBD1 matching 10 bases. J lost 8 bases, V lost 1 base, and 7 bases had no gene match. This CDR3 is built from 16 residues. The germline CDR1 and CDR2 sequences are SGHDN and FVKESK. The chain's CDR3 is CASSQVWGTGEEKLFF. CDR3 bases: TGTGCCAGCAGCCAAGTGTGGGGGACAGGGGAAGAAAAACTGTTTTTT.

The genes are TRBV19 and TRBJ1-2; no clear D. The V gene lost 6 bases and the J gene lost 4 bases, with 12 bases spanning the gap. The CDR3 spans 13 residues. Per the germline V gene, CDR1 is LNHDA and CDR2 is SQIVND (reference sequence). The CDR3 nucleotides read TGTGCCAGTAGCACCGCAAACCTCTATGGCTACACCTTC. It codes for CASSTANLYGYTF. The entire variable domain, with the rest obtained from reference TRBV19 and TRBJ1-2, is as follows: DGGITQSPKYLFRKEGQNVTLSCEQNLNHDAMYWYRQDPGQGLRLIYYSQIVNDFQKGDIAEGYSVSREKKESFPLTVTSAQKNPTAFYLCASSTANLYGYTFGSGTRLTVV.

The chain links TRBV23-1 to TRBJ2-1; possible D gene TRBD2, 5 bases. TRBV23-1 is reported as an ORF; its role is uncertain. V was shortened by 3 bases and J by 7 bases, with 13 bases between the two germline ends. The CDR3 has 14 amino acids. The CDR3 region has the DNA TGCGCCAGCAGTCAGTTGCGAGGGCTGAATGAGCAGTTCTTC. Protein sequence: CASSQLRGLNEQFF.

This rearrangement joins TRBV30 to TRBJ2-1, with TRBD1 identical over 10 bases. Trimming at V came to 5 bases and at J to 8 bases, leaving 9 bases not matched to a gene. Germline V CDR1 and CDR2: GTSNPN, SVGIG (reference sequence). There are 14 residues in the CDR3. CDR3 nucleotide sequence: TGTGCCTGGGCGGGGACAGGGGCGCGGGATGAGCAGTTCTTC. It encodes CAWAGTGARDEQFF.

CDR3 DNA: TGTGCCAGCAGACTAGCGGGGCACCCCACAGATACGCAGTATTTT. This gives the protein CASRLAGHPTDTQYF. The rearrangement joins TRBV6-6 to TRBJ2-3, with 10 bases identical to TRBD2. V shed 6 bases, J shed 2 bases, and the junction held 5 bases outside the gene matches. From germline, CDR1 is MNHNY and CDR2 SVGAGI (reference sequence). CDR3 length: 15 residues.

This clone has more than one count but fewer than ten. The J gene is TRBJ1-5, the V gene TRBV7-9, with D unclear. Germline loops: CDR1 SEHNR, CDR2 FQNEAQ (reference sequence). Trimming took 4 bases from V and 4 from J, leaving 11 bases between them. The CDR3 totals 14 residues. In nucleotides, the CDR3 is TGTGCCAGCAGCTCGGTTCTGGGAAATCAGCCCCAGCATTTT. As protein: CASSSVLGNQPQHF.